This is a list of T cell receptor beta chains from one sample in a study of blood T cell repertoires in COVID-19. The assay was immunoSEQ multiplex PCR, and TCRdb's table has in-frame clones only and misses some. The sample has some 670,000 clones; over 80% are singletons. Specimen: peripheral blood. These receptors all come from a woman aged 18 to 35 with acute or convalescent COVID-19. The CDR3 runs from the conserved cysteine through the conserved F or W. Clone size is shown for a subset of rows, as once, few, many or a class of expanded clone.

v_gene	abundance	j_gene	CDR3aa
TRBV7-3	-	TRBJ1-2	CASRPGTENYGYTF
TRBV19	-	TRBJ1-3	CASSPRDRGSGNTIYF
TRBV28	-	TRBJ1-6	CASSFGTSSYNSPLHF
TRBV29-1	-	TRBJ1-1	CSVPGQGGDTEAFF
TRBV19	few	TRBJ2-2	CASSPQRTGNTGELFF
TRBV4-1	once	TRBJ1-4	CASRGTGGDEKLFF
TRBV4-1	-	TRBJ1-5	CASSRLGARDRGKPYSNQPQHF
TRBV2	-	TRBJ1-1	CASGGDREAFF
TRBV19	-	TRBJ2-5	CASSIEDRGPPLQETQYF
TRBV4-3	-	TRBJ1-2	CASSQDLRVGYTF
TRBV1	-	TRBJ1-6	CTSSQPRRAKNSPLHF
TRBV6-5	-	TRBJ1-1	CASSPSGIMNTEAFF
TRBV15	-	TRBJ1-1	CATSIGHGQGQGEAFF
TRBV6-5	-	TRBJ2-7	CASSYSGQAPSEQYF
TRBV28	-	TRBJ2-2	CASRRTGPGGELFF
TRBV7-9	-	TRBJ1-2	CASSWTVGSYGYTF
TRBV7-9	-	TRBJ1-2	CASSYANRGGYGYTF
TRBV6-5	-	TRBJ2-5	CATGVAGGQETQYF
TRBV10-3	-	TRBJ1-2	CAISPGQGGYGYTF
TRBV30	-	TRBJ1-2	CAWKVGSYGYTF
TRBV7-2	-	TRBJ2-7	CASSGRAQGRHEQYF
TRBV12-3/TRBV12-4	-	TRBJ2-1	CASSPDYTEQFF